The subject of this entry is one T cell receptor (beta chain). TCRdb reprocessed the 5' RACE reads with MiXCR, giving one entry per CDR3 protein. The table has approximately 210,000 distinct CDR3 sequences, 6.5% to 8% seen once. V dropped 3 bases and J dropped 10 bases, with 3 bases sitting between them. The CDR3 extends over 8 amino acids. Germline V gene lookup returns CDR1 DFQATT and CDR2 SNEGSKA (reference sequence). The sample originates from a study of identical twins. The same data also went into a second study, on T cells expressing NK-cell markers. That study reports: Expanded clones of NKG2C+ T cells had an unclear HCMV specificity.

Material: CD8+ T cells sorted from blood. The gene calls are TRBV20-1 and TRBJ1-1, with D uncertain. This TCR was sampled from a woman aged 18-29 years in good health. The CDR3, as DNA: TGCAGTGCTAGTCTAGCTTTCTTT. Amino acids: CSASLAFF.